The 32 T cell receptor delta chains below all came from one sample that was sequenced in a study of delta chains in infants with herpesvirus infections. Gamma-chain- and delta-chain-specific primers converted PBMC RNA into TCR cDNA. TCRdb re-called the RT-PCR reads with CATT. This table has about 1,500 delta-chain clones, less than 30% appearing once. The material was peripheral blood, obtained at time point 1 of longitudinal follow-up. The receptors stem from a human donor who was a Ugandan infant, either HIV-exposed or HIV-unexposed (not recorded which).

In regard to this clone: A single base separates this from a much larger clone, so it may be a read error. The chain is built from TRDV1 and TRDJ3; D is possibly TRDD3 (5 bases). CDR3 length equals 18 residues. Germline CDR1 is TSWWSYY and CDR2 is QGS. CDR3 residues: CALGERREFSWDTRPMFF. CDR3 sequence (DNA): TGTGCTCTTGGGGAACGTCGCGAATTCTCCTGGGACACCCGACCGATGTTTTTC.

In its sample, this clone was seen a few times. This chain joins TRDV1 and TRDJ1; 10 bases are a match to TRDD3. Germline assignment: CDR1 TSWWSYY and CDR2 QGS. Losses at the gene ends were 0 bases for V and 3 bases for J; bases not matched to a gene: 7. The CDR3 is 17 amino acids. The CDR3 sequence is CALGELQCTGGSDKLIF. CDR3 DNA sequence: TGTGCTCTTGGGGAACTACAGTGTACTGGGGGATCCGATAAACTCATCTTT.

V is TRDV3 and J is TRDJ1; D possibly corresponds to TRDD2 (5 bases). V was trimmed by 1 base and J by 0 bases, leaving 33 bases between them. The V gene's germline CDR1 is TVYSNPD and CDR2 GDNSRS (reference sequence). CDR3 size: 21 residues. In nucleotides, the CDR3 is TGTGCCTTTATCGTCCCCTACACCGGTCAAAGCTGTGGGTTCGACACCGATAAACTCATCTTT. The encoded protein is CAFIVPYTGQSCGFDTDKLIF.

Comments on this clone: Just one base apart from a much larger clone, this may be a read error. The V gene is TRDV1, the J gene TRDJ1; 12 bases fit TRDD3. V shed 2 bases, J shed 1 base, and the junction held 17 bases outside the gene matches. The germline V gene encodes CDR1 TSWWSYY and CDR2 QGS. The CDR3 is made up of 21 amino acids. CDR3: CALGEVSPKLGDTKTTDKLIF. The CDR3 DNA reads as TGTGCTCTTGGGGAAGTGTCCCCTAAACTGGGGGATACTAAAACCACCGATAAACTCATCTTT.

V and J are TRDV2 and TRDJ1; D remains ambiguous. The germline V and J ends were trimmed by 3 bases and 1 base, with 14 bases remaining between them. The CDR3 totals 15 residues. From germline, CDR1 is GEAIGNYY and CDR2 EKD. DNA of the CDR3: TGTGCCTGTGACCCAACCGAGGTACCCACCGATAAACTCATCTTT. Translating gives CACDPTEVPTDKLIF.

About this clone itself: A single base is all that separates this from a far larger clone, so a read error is likely. The chain is built from TRDV2 and TRDJ2, with 7 bases that match TRDD3. The CDR3 runs to 13 residues. CDR1 is GEAIGNYY, CDR2 EKD, per germline. The CDR3 nucleotides are TGTGCCTGTGACACCTGGGGGACAACACAACTCTTCTTT. It yields the protein CACDTWGTTQLFF.

In its sample, this clone ranks as medium-sized. The chain joins TRDV2 to TRDJ1, with D hard to call. CDR1 GEAIGNYY and CDR2 EKD come from the germline V gene. With 0 bases removed from V and 1 base from J, the gap between germline ends came to 35 bases. This CDR3 is built from 23 residues. The CDR3 protein is CACDTYLVLRDLGGRSTTDKLIF. As DNA, the CDR3 is TGTGCCTGTGACACCTATCTAGTTCTACGTGATCTCGGTGGAAGGTCCACCACCGATAAACTCATCTTT.

As to this clone: This clone may be a read error of a much larger clone one base away. Other DNA sequences from this sample encode an identical CDR3 as well. CDR3 coding DNA: TGTGCCTGTGACATTCTGGGGGATTTGACAGCACAACTCTTCTTT. Translation: CACDILGDLTAQLFF. J is TRDJ2 and V is TRDV2, with 8 bases fitting TRDD3. The trim removed 2 bases at V and 1 base at J, leaving 2 bases unmatched. Per the germline V gene, CDR1 is GEAIGNYY and CDR2 is EKD. The CDR3 extends over 15 amino acids.

In this sample, this clone turned up a few times. The V gene is TRDV2, the J gene TRDJ1; perhaps TRDD3 as D (5 bases). The CDR3 consists of 16 residues. V gave up 2 bases and J gave up 0 bases, with 15 bases separating them. CDR1 and CDR2 from the germline V gene are GEAIGNYY and EKD. CDR3 protein: CACDISRGAYTDKLIF. The CDR3 DNA follows: TGTGCCTGTGACATCTCAAGGGGGGCTTACACCGATAAACTCATCTTT.

By its share, this clone is large. The chain combines TRDV1 with TRDJ1; 8 bases are shared with TRDD3. V was pared by 0 bases and J by 0 bases, with 27 bases of the junction left unmatched. This CDR3 comprises 24 residues. Per germline, CDR1 TSWWSYY and CDR2 QGS. The CDR3 sequence: CALGELGVHKYRPDWGAYTDKLIF. CDR3 sequence (DNA): TGTGCTCTTGGGGAACTAGGGGTTCATAAATATCGTCCTGACTGGGGGGCGTACACCGATAAACTCATCTTT.

Comments on this clone: This may come from a read error, since a much larger clone is one base off. The rearrangement uses TRDV2 and TRDJ3; 11 positions match TRDD3. The germline gives CDR1 GEAIGNYY, CDR2 EKD. The J segment lost 8 bases and the V segment lost 0 bases, leaving 8 bases of the junction unmatched. This CDR3 contains 18 residues. Written as DNA, the CDR3 is TGTGCCTGTGACACCGTGGGGGATACGAAGTGGCACACCCGACAGATGTTTTTC. It codes for CACDTVGDTKWHTRQMFF.

Comment on this clone: A far larger clone is a single base away, which makes a read error likely. The DNA of the CDR3 is TGTGCCAGTGACACCTGGGGGTACACCGATAAACTCATCTTT. This gives the protein CASDTWGYTDKLIF. The gene calls are TRDV2 and TRDJ1; 7 nucleotides line up with TRDD3. Per germline, CDR1 GEAIGNYY and CDR2 EKD. The CDR3 has 14 residues.

Relative to its sample, this clone is medium-sized. The same CDR3 also results from other DNA sequences found in this sample. The rearrangement joins TRDV1 to TRDJ1, with a tentative D call TRDD2 (6 bases). The V end was cut by 2 bases, the J end by 2 bases, with 30 bases between. Germline CDR1 and CDR2: TSWWSYY and QGS. This CDR3 has 21 residues. CDR3 residues: CALGEFPFPPLLLPWTDKLIF. The DNA for the CDR3 is TGTGCTCTTGGGGAATTTCCCTTCCCACCCTTACTCCTCCCGTGGACCGATAAACTCATCTTT.

In this sample, this clone is medium-sized. This chain connects TRDV2 to TRDJ2; 9 bases line up with TRDD3. The V gene end was trimmed by 0 bases and the J gene end by 5 bases; junction bases not matched to a gene: 0. The germline CDR1 and CDR2 sequences are GEAIGNYY and EKD. The CDR3 is 14 residues long. The CDR3 sequence is CACDTLGDTAQLFF. CDR3 DNA: TGTGCCTGTGACACCCTGGGGGATACAGCACAACTCTTCTTT.

In this sample, this clone turned up a few times. The chain links TRDV1 to TRDJ1; perhaps TRDD3 as D (7 bases). Germline V CDR1 and CDR2: TSWWSYY, QGS. This CDR3 comprises 20 residues. V lost 2 bases and J lost 0, with 25 bases in between. DNA of the CDR3: TGTGCTCTTGGGGAAGGGGGGATCGGCCTTCCGTACCTACACACCGATAAACTCATCTTT. It yields the protein CALGEGGIGLPYLHTDKLIF.

This clone has just a few counts. The chain uses TRDV1 and TRDJ1; D uncertain. The V end was cut by 5 bases, the J end by 0 bases, with 25 bases between. Germline loops: CDR1 TSWWSYY, CDR2 QGS. CDR3 length equals 19 residues. DNA of the CDR3: TGTGCTCTTGGGTCCCCTCCCGGCGAGGGAAGGAGGAACACCGATAAACTCATCTTT. It translates to CALGSPPGEGRRNTDKLIF.

J is TRDJ1 and V is TRDV1; D perhaps matches TRDD3 (6 bases). This CDR3 comprises 23 residues. From germline, CDR1 is TSWWSYY and CDR2 QGS. Trimming stripped 2 bases from V and 0 bases from J, with 34 bases between. Written as DNA, the CDR3 is TGTGCTCTTGGGGAAGAGAGGGGATCTAACGTTTGCGGGGGGAACAATTACACCGATAAACTCATCTTT. Protein product: CALGEERGSNVCGGNNYTDKLIF.

To note about this clone: A much larger clonotype is one base distant, so this may be a read error. This chain joins TRDV1 and TRDJ1; D not certain. The CDR3 spans 14 residues. The V end was cut by 2 bases, the J end by 1 base, with 8 bases between. Germline assignment: CDR1 TSWWSYY and CDR2 QGS. CDR3 protein: CALGEVVSTDKLIF. In DNA, the CDR3 is TGTGCTCTTGGGGAAGTCGTTTCCACCGATAAACTCATCTTT.

Concerning this clone itself: Since a much larger clone is just one base distant, this may be a read error. This chain uses TRDV2 with TRDJ1, with 8 bases matching TRDD3. Trimming removed 2 bases from V and 4 bases from J; junction bases left unmatched: 8. Germline V gene sequence: CDR1 GEAIGNYY, CDR2 EKD. This CDR3 is built from 15 residues. CDR3 coding DNA: TGTGCCTGTGACATACTGGGGGGTACGAGCGATAAACTCATCTTT. It specifies CACDILGGTSDKLIF.

This clone was seen a handful of times. V and J are TRDV1 and TRDJ1; 9 positions match TRDD3. Germline CDR1 TSWWSYY, CDR2 QGS. CDR3 length: 20 amino acids. V lost 5 bases and J lost 7; bases outside the gene matches: 26. Here the CDR3 DNA reads TGTGCTCTTGGGAACCTGGAGGCCTCCACCCCACTGGGGGAGGGCGGTAAACTCATCTTT. Protein product: CALGNLEASTPLGEGGKLIF.

Comments on this clone: Other DNA sequences in the sample encode the same CDR3. The V gene is TRDV2, the J gene TRDJ3; 11 bases agree with TRDD3. Germline V gene lookup returns CDR1 GEAIGNYY and CDR2 EKD. J lost 1 base, V lost 2 bases, and 3 bases had no gene match. The CDR3 is 18 residues long. The CDR3 DNA reads TGTGCCTGTGACAAACTGGGGGATAGATCCTGGGACACCCGACAGATGTTTTTC. Its protein is CACDKLGDRSWDTRQMFF.

This clone was seen more than once but under ten times. The V and J genes are TRDV1 and TRDJ1, with a weak D call TRDD3 (6 bases). Per the germline V gene, CDR1 is TSWWSYY and CDR2 is QGS. The CDR3 has 22 residues. V shed 1 base and J shed 0 bases, with 30 bases lying between them. The CDR3 nucleotides are TGTGCTCTTGGGGAACCACTCCCCCCCTACAGAGGATACCCCCTGTACACCGATAAACTCATCTTT. It codes for CALGEPLPPYRGYPLYTDKLIF.

This clone is termed medium-sized. The chain is built from TRDV1 and TRDJ1; a possible D gene is TRDD3 (6 bases). The length of the CDR3 is 22 residues. Trimming removed 3 bases at V and 0 bases at J, with 32 bases between. Germline V gene data show CDR1 as TSWWSYY and CDR2 as QGS. The CDR3 region is CALGDRSQRFLGTPAYTDKLIF. The CDR3, as DNA: TGTGCTCTTGGGGATCGGTCCCAACGGTTCCTGGGGACTCCGGCGTACACCGATAAACTCATCTTT.

This clone is judged medium-sized. Additional DNA sequences in this sample encode the identical CDR3. This sequence joins TRDV2 and TRDJ3; 11 positions match TRDD3. The CDR3 consists of 18 residues. The germline CDR1 and CDR2 sequences are GEAIGNYY and EKD. V lost 4 bases and J lost 0; bases outside the gene matches: 4. The CDR3 here is CACDLLGDSSWDTRQMFF. The CDR3 nucleotides read TGTGCCTGTGATTTACTGGGGGATAGCTCCTGGGACACCCGACAGATGTTTTTC.

This clone showed up just a few times. The chain recombines TRDV1 with TRDJ1; D not resolved. Trimming shortened V by 5 bases and J by 0 bases, and 25 bases separated the two germline ends. Germline values: CDR1 TSWWSYY, CDR2 QGS. The CDR3 has 19 residues. CDR3 in DNA: TGTGCTCTTGGGCCAACCCTCGCAGGGCTTTACCTGTACACCGATAAACTCATCTTT. Residues: CALGPTLAGLYLYTDKLIF.

Details on this clone: A much larger clonotype is one base distant, so this may be a read error. This chain connects TRDV2 to TRDJ2; D possibly corresponds to TRDD3 (6 bases). This CDR3 has 14 amino acids. Looked up from germline, CDR1 is GEAIGNYY and CDR2 is EKD. DNA of the CDR3: TGTGCCTGTGACACCTGGGGGTTGACAGTACAACTCTTCTTT. This sequence encodes CACDTWGLTVQLFF.

This clone was observed a handful of times. V is TRDV2 and J is TRDJ1, with 10 positions matching TRDD3. J was trimmed by 0 bases and V by 3 bases; bases with no gene match: 15. The CDR3 has 19 amino acids. Looked up from germline, CDR1 is GEAIGNYY and CDR2 is EKD. This CDR3 is CACDGVLGDPRQYTDKLIF. The CDR3 DNA follows: TGTGCCTGTGACGGAGTACTGGGGGATCCCCGACAGTACACCGATAAACTCATCTTT.

This clone is judged large. Different DNA sequences within this sample yield the same CDR3. This chain uses TRDV2 with TRDJ2, with 13 positions matching TRDD3. CDR1 is GEAIGNYY, CDR2 EKD, per germline. The ends lost 3 bases at V and 3 bases at J; junction bases unmatched: 9. The CDR3 is 18 amino acids. The CDR3 bases are TGTGCCTGTGACCCCGTACTACTGGGGGATACGGTGACAGCACAACTCTTCTTT. It encodes CACDPVLLGDTVTAQLFF.

This clone is termed large. Additional DNA sequences in this sample encode the identical CDR3. The gene calls are TRDV1 and TRDJ1; a possible D gene is TRDD3 (5 bases). This CDR3 comprises 19 residues. Germline CDR1 and CDR2: TSWWSYY and QGS. Trimming removed 1 base from V and 5 bases from J, with 26 bases in between. In nucleotides, the CDR3 is TGTGCTCTTGGGGAACGATCTACGCACACCGAAGCAGGGGGGGATAAACTCATCTTT. Its protein is CALGERSTHTEAGGDKLIF.

This clone was detected once. The junction departs from the called germline gene at one end, perhaps through a read error. Different DNA sequences within this sample yield the same CDR3. CDR3 bases: TGTGCTCTCGGGGAACTCGCCTTTTACCTCACCACTGGGGAGTCAACCGATAAACTCATCTTT. Protein product: CALGELAFYLTTGESTDKLIF. J is TRDJ1 and V is TRDV1; 7 bases match TRDD3. The CDR3 extends over 21 amino acids. CDR1 is TSWWSYY and CDR2 is QGS in the germline V gene.

With regard to this clone: A single base separates this from a much larger clone, so it may be a read error. The chain joins TRDV1 to TRDJ3; 7 bases fit TRDD2. Per germline, CDR1 TSWWSYY and CDR2 QGS. CDR3 length: 18 residues. For the CDR3, the DNA is TGTGCTCTTGGGGAGGCCTTCCTCAGCTCCTGGCACACCCGACAGATGTTTTTC. It specifies CALGEAFLSSWHTRQMFF.

This clone appeared a single time. Only one base separates this from a far larger clonotype, so it likely reflects a read error. The rearrangement uses TRDV2 and TRDJ1, with 7 bases matching TRDD3. The CDR3 extends over 13 amino acids. Germline V gives CDR1 GEAIGNYY, CDR2 EKD. The V gene end was trimmed by 3 bases and the J gene end by 2 bases; junction bases not matched to a gene: 2. The CDR3 DNA is TGTGCCTGTGACGCCTGGGGGACCGATAAACTCATCTTT. Translating it yields CACDAWGTDKLIF.